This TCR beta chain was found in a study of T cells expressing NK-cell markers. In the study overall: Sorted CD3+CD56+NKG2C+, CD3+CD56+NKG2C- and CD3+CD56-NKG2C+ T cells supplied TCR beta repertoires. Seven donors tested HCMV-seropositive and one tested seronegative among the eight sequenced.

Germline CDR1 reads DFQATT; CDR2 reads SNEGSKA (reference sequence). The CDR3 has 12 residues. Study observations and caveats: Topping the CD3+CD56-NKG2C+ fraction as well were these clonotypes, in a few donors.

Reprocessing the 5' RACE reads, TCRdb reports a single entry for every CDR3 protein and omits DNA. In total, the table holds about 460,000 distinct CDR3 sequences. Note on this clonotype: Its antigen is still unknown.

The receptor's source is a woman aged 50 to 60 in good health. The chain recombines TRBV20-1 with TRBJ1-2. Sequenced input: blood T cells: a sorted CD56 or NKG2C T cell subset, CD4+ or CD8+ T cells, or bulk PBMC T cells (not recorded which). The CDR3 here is CSAQDRNYGYTF.